The clone carrying this T cell receptor beta chain has just a few counts. This sample is drawn from a study of T cells in Graves' hyperthyroidism and ophthalmopathy. Amplification of TCR beta CDR3 regions was performed using RNA transcripts as template. Carried out on the TCR CDR3, a first-round RT-PCR used the HTBI primer set. A single record per CDR3 protein comes from TCRdb applying MiXCR to the multiplex PCR reads. Among under 750,000 distinct CDR3 sequences listed, roughly a sixth were seen once. Trimming removed 10 bases from V and 3 bases from J, with 12 bases in between. The CDR3 sequence is 12 residues long. Looked up from germline, CDR1 is ENHRY and CDR2 is SYGVKD.

Specimen: blood. This chain connects TRBV10-3 to TRBJ1-1, with D maybe TRBD1 (6 bases). The origin of this receptor is a woman aged 45 to 65 with Graves' hyperthyroidism that later progressed to Graves' ophthalmopathy. Here the CDR3 DNA reads TGTGCCACAGGGGAGGGGTACACTGAAGCTTTCTTT. This codes for CATGEGYTEAFF.